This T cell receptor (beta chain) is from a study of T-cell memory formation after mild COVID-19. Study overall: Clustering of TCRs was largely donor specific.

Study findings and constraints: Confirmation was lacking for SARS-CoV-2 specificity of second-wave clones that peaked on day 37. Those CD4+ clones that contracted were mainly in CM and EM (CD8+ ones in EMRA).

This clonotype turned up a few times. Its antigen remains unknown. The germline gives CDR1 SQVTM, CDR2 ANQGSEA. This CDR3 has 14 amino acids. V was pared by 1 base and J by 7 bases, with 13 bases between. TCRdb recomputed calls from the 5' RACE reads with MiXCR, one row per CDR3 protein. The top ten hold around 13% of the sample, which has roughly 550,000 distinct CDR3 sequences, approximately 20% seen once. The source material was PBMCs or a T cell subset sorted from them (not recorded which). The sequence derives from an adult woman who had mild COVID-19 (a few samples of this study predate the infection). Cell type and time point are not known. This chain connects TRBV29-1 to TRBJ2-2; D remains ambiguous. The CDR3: CSVEAWVGGGELFF. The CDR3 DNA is TGCAGCGTTGAAGCGTGGGTTGGTGGCGGGGAGCTGTTTTTT.